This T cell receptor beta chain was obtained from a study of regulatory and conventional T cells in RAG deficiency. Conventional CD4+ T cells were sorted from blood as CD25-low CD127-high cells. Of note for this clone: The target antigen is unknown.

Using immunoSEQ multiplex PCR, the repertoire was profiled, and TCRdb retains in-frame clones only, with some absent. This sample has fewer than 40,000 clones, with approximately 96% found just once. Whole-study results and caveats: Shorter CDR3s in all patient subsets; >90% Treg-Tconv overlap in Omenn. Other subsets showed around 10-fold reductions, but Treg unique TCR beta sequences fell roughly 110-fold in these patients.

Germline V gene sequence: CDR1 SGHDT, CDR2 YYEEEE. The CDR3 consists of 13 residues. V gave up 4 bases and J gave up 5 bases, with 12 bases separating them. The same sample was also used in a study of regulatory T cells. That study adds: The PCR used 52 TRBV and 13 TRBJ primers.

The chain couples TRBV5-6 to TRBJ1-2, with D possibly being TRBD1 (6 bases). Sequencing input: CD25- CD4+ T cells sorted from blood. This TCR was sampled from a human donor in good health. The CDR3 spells CASSPWTAYGYTF. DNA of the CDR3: TGTGCCAGCAGCCCGTGGACAGCGTATGGCTACACCTTC.